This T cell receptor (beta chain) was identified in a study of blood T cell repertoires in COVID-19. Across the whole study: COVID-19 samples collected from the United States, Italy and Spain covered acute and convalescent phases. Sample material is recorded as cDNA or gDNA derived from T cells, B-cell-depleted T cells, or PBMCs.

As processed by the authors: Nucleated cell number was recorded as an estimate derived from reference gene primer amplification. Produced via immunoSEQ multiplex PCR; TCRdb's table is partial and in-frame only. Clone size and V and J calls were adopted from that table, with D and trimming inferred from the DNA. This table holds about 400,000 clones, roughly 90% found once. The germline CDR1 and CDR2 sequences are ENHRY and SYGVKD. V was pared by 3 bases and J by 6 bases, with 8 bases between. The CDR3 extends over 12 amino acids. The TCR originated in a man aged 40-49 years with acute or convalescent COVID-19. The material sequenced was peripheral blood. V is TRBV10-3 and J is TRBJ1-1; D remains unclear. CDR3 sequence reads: CAISEGGPEAFF. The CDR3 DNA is TGTGCCATCAGTGAAGGAGGCCCTGAAGCTTTCTTT.